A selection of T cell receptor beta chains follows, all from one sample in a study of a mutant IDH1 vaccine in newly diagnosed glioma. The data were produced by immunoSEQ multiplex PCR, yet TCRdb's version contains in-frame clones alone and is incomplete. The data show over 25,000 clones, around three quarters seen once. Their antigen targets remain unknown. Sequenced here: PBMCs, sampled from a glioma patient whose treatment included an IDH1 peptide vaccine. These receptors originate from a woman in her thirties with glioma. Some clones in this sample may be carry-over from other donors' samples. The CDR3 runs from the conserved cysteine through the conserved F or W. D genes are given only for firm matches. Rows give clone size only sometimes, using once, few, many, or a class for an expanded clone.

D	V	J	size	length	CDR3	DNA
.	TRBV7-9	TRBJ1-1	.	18	CASSLVGSVTGMNTEAFF	TGTGCCAGCAGCTTAGTGGGGTCGGTGACGGGGATGAACACTGAAGCTTTCTTT
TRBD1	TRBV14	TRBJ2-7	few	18	CASSQDRWDRVFSYEQYF	TGTGCCAGCAGCCAAGATCGATGGGACAGGGTTTTTTCCTACGAGCAGTACTTC
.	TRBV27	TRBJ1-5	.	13	CASSFYSNQPQHF	TGTGCCAGCAGTTTCTATAGCAATCAGCCCCAGCATTTT
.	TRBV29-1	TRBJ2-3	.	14	CSVVRLVITDTQYF	TGCAGCGTTGTCAGGCTGGTGATCACAGATACGCAGTATTTT
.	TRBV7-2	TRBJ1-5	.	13	CASSFGPNQPQHF	TGTGCCAGCAGCTTTGGTCCAAATCAGCCCCAGCATTTT
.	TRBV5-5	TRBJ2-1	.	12	CASCPGGIEQFF	TGTGCCAGCTGTCCTGGGGGCATTGAGCAGTTCTTC
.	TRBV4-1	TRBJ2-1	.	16	CASSPGSGSSGSEQFF	TGCGCCAGCAGCCCAGGTTCCGGGTCCTCAGGCAGTGAGCAGTTCTTC
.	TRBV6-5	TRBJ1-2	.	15	CASSPSPGAGYGYTF	TGTGCCAGCAGTCCATCTCCAGGGGCAGGGTATGGCTACACCTTC
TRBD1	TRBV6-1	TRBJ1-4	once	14	CASTDRVRAEKLFF	TGTGCCAGCACTGACAGGGTCCGGGCTGAAAAACTGTTTTTT
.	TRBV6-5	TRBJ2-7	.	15	CASSSMSGAAYEQYF	TGTGCCAGCAGTTCTATGAGCGGAGCAGCCTACGAGCAGTACTTC
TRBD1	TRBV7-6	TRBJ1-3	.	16	CASSPRQGALGNTIYF	TGTGCCAGCAGCCCTCGACAGGGGGCCCTCGGAAACACCATATATTTT
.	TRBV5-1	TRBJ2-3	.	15	CASSLGDGPTDTQYF	TGCGCCAGCAGCTTGGGGGACGGCCCCACAGATACGCAGTATTTT
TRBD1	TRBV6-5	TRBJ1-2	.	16	CASSYGTGQIHYGYTF	TGTGCCAGCAGTTACGGGACAGGGCAGATACACTATGGCTACACCTTC
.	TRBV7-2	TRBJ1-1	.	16	CASSPRTEPPNTEAFF	TGTGCCAGCAGCCCCCGAACTGAACCCCCGAACACTGAAGCTTTCTTT
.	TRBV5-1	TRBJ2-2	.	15	CASSLWQGDTGELFF	TGCGCCAGCAGCTTGTGGCAGGGAGACACCGGGGAGCTGTTTTTT
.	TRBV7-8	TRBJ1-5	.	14	CASSLNRDNQPQHF	TGTGCCAGCAGCTTAAACAGGGACAATCAGCCCCAGCATTTT
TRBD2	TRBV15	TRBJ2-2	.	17	CATSRGGTSGMTGELFF	TGTGCCACCAGCAGAGGGGGGACTAGCGGGATGACCGGGGAGCTGTTTTTT
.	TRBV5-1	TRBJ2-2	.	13	CASRAGDTGELFF	TGCGCCAGCAGGGCTGGAGACACCGGGGAGCTGTTTTTT
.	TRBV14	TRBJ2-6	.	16	CASSQDNGSGANVLTF	TGTGCCAGCAGCCAAGATAACGGCTCTGGGGCCAACGTCCTGACTTTC
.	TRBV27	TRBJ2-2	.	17	CASSFVGAYENTGELFF	TGTGCCAGCAGTTTTGTGGGAGCTTACGAGAACACCGGGGAGCTGTTTTTT
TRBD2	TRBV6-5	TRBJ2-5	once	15	CASSYGGLAAETQYF	TGTGCCAGCAGTTACGGGGGACTAGCCGCGGAGACCCAGTACTTC
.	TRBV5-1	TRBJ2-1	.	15	CASAMGLRQTNEQFF	TGCGCCAGCGCCATGGGACTCCGACAGACCAATGAGCAGTTCTTC
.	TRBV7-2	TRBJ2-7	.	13	CASSGGTSREQYF	TGTGCCAGCAGCGGAGGGACAAGCAGAGAGCAGTACTTC
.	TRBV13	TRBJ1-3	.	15	CASSFRVHSGNTIYF	TGTGCCAGCAGCTTCAGGGTTCACTCTGGAAACACCATATATTTT
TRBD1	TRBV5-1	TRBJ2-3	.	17	CASSSTLGQGSTDTQYF	TGCGCCAGCAGCTCCACCCTAGGACAGGGAAGCACAGATACGCAGTATTTT
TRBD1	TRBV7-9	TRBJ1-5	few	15	CASSARGQGDQPQHF	TGTGCCAGCAGCGCCCGCGGACAGGGGGATCAGCCCCAGCATTTT
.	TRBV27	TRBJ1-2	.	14	CASSLAPSNYGYTF	TGTGCCAGCAGTTTGGCCCCCTCTAACTATGGCTACACCTTC
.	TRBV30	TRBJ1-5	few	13	CAWNTVINQPQHF	TGTGCCTGGAACACTGTTATAAATCAGCCCCAGCATTTT
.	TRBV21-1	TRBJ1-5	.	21	CASSGLGTGTGANESNQPQHF	TGTGCCAGCAGCGGTCTTGGAACCGGGACAGGGGCCAACGAGAGCAATCAGCCCCAGCATTTT
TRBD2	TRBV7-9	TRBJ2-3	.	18	CASRLGTSGRRLGDTQYF	TGTGCCAGCAGACTGGGGACTAGCGGGAGGAGGTTGGGAGATACGCAGTATTTT
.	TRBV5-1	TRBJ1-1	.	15	CASSFFPHGNTEAFF	TGCGCCAGCAGCTTCTTTCCCCATGGGAACACTGAAGCTTTCTTT
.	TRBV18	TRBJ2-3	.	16	CASSPNPSGGTDTQYF	TGTGCCAGCTCGCCGAACCCGAGCGGAGGGACAGATACGCAGTATTTT
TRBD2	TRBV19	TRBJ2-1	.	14	CASRPGLASGEQFF	TGTGCCAGTCGACCGGGACTAGCGTCGGGTGAGCAGTTCTTC
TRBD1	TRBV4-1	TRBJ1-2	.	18	CASSQEGDRGPLNYGYTF	TGCGCCAGCAGCCAAGAAGGGGACAGGGGGCCCCTAAACTATGGCTACACCTTC
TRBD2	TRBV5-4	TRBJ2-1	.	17	CASSLEVRLAGVNEQFF	TGTGCCAGCAGCTTGGAGGTGAGACTAGCGGGAGTTAATGAGCAGTTCTTC
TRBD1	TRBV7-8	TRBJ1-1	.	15	CASSLRQGGGTEAFF	TGTGCCAGCAGCTTGCGACAGGGGGGTGGCACTGAAGCTTTCTTT
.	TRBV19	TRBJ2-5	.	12	CASSSRGETQYF	TGTGCCAGTAGTTCCAGGGGCGAGACCCAGTACTTC
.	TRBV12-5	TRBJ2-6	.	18	CASGAQDAGQSRANVLTF	TGTGCTAGTGGTGCCCAAGATGCAGGACAAAGTCGGGCCAACGTCCTGACTTTC
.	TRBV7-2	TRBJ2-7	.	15	CASSLASGGLYEQYF	TGTGCCAGCAGCTTAGCGTCAGGTGGACTCTACGAGCAGTACTTC
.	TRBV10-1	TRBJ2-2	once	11	CASSDGGELFF	TGCGCCAGCAGTGATGGGGGGGAGCTGTTTTTT
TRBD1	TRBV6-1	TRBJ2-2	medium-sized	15	CASRARQGISGELFF	TGTGCCAGCAGGGCCCGACAGGGGATCTCGGGGGAGCTGTTTTTT
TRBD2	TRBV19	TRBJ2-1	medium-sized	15	CASSRTSGSLDEQFF	TGTGCCAGTAGTCGGACTAGCGGGAGTTTGGATGAGCAGTTCTTC
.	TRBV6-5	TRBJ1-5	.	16	CASSSVTGLLTAPQHF	TGTGCCAGCAGTTCAGTGACAGGTTTGTTGACCGCGCCCCAGCATTTT
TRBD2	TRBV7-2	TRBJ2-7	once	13	CASSELAAYEQYF	TGTGCCAGCAGCGAACTAGCGGCCTACGAGCAGTACTTC
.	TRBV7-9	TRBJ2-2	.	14	CASSLAANTGELFF	TGTGCCAGCAGCTTAGCGGCGAACACCGGGGAGCTGTTTTTT
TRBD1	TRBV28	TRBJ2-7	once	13	CASTPRGRDEQYF	TGTGCCAGCACCCCAAGGGGGCGGGACGAGCAGTACTTC
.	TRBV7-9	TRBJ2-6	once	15	CASSDRYSGANVLTF	TGTGCCAGCAGCGACCGATACTCTGGGGCCAACGTCCTGACTTTC
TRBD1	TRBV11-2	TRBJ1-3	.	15	CASSPQTGAGNTIYF	TGTGCCAGCAGCCCGCAGACAGGGGCTGGAAACACCATATATTTT
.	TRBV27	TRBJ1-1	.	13	CASSFRGGTEAFF	TGTGCCAGCAGTTTCCGGGGAGGTACTGAAGCTTTCTTT
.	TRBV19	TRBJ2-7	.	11	CASSLGGEQYF	TGTGCCAGTAGTCTCGGAGGCGAGCAGTACTTC
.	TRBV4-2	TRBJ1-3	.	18	CASSQEGSAAPLGNTIYF	TGTGCCAGCAGCCAAGAAGGTAGTGCCGCTCCACTTGGAAACACCATATATTTT
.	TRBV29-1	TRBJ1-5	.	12	CSVGTEDQPQHF	TGCAGCGTTGGGACAGAGGATCAGCCCCAGCATTTT
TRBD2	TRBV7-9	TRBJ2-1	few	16	CASSFPGLDHYNEQFF	TGTGCCAGCAGCTTTCCCGGACTAGACCACTACAATGAGCAGTTCTTC
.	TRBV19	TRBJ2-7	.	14	CASSSSVGMGEQYF	TGTGCCAGTAGTTCTAGCGTAGGAATGGGCGAGCAGTACTTC
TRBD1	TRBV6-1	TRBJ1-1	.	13	CASLQGTATEAFF	TGTGCCAGCCTACAGGGGACGGCCACTGAAGCTTTCTTT
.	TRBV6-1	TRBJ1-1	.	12	CASYRLNTEAFF	TGTGCCAGCTACAGGTTGAACACTGAAGCTTTCTTT
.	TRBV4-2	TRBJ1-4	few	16	CASSQDPEGPNEKLFF	TGTGCCAGCAGCCAAGATCCCGAGGGTCCTAATGAAAAACTGTTTTTT
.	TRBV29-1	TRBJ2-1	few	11	CSVPRIGEQFF	TGCAGCGTTCCGAGGATCGGGGAGCAGTTCTTC
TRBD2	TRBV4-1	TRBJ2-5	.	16	CASSQGSGARRETQYF	TGCGCCAGCAGCCAGGGTAGCGGGGCCCGCCGAGAGACCCAGTACTTC